The entry below gives a single T cell receptor (beta chain) sequence along with its context. Sequencing targeted TCR beta in T cells from blood (CD8+ and CD4+). The study used treatment-naive patients who had stable or active relapsing-remitting disease as multiple sclerosis controls. Through negative isolation, CD4+ and CD8+ T cells were obtained, while TEMRA cells were enriched using FACS. This sample is drawn from a study of CD8 T cells in Susac syndrome. This CDR3 has 14 residues. Germline-derived CDR1 and CDR2 are DFQATT and SNEGSKA (reference sequence). V was trimmed by 0 bases and J by 0 bases, leaving 6 bases between them. Random hexamers were used to reverse transcribe an amount of about 0.5 to 1 ug RNA. The amplification used immunoSEQ multiplex PCR on TCR beta CDR3; it spanned 54 Vbeta and 13 Jbeta. TCRdb re-called the immunoSEQ multiplex PCR reads through MiXCR, storing one row per CDR3 protein. The table has about 180,000 distinct CDR3 sequences, roughly 95% seen once; the top ten hold less than 0.2%.

Sequenced sample: CD8+ T cells from PBMCs. This chain joins TRBV20-1 and TRBJ1-5; D uncertain. The clonotype was recovered from a human donor with multiple sclerosis. The CDR3 here is CSARDIDSNQPQHF. The CDR3 DNA reads TGCAGTGCTAGAGATATTGATAGCAATCAGCCCCAGCATTTT.